This section outlines one T cell receptor (beta chain) sequence together with its context. Its antigen is still unknown. The data stem from a study of Ad26.COV2.S vaccination and SARS-CoV-2 variants. Data came from immunoSEQ multiplex PCR; TCRdb stores just in-frame clones and leaves some out. This sample has roughly 420,000 clones, with 70% to 90% found just once. This CDR3 spans 15 amino acids. Germline V lookup: CDR1 SGHVS, CDR2 FNYEAQ. Trimming stripped 1 base from V and 3 bases from J, with 12 bases between. General observations from the study: Placebo recipients trailed vaccine recipients in spike-specific TCR breadth. Measurement of non-spike TCR breadth gave similar results in vaccine and placebo recipients.

Treatment denoted: around 19 received Ad26.COV2.S at low or high dose, single or two shots; about five received placebo; per-sample allocation not given. Sampling was done on day 63 after the first vaccine or placebo injection. An adult of 18-55 years in Boston served as donor. The TCR originated in a person between 18 and 65 years old who received the Ad26.COV2.S COVID-19 vaccine or a placebo. The source was peripheral blood, collected in a trial of Ad26.COV2.S vaccine versus placebo. The chain employs TRBV7-6 and TRBJ1-2, with D tentatively TRBD1 (6 bases). The CDR3 DNA is TGTGCCAGCAGCTTAGAGGGGGGCAGCCACTATGGCTACACCTTC. Its translation is CASSLEGGSHYGYTF.